This TCR beta chain was sequenced for a study of breast tumors, draining lymph nodes, adjacent tissues. This clonotype was found many times. Its specificity is not known. The lymph nodes were axillary draining lymph nodes from breast cancer patients. V lost 6 bases, J lost 8 bases, and 19 bases lay in between. Germline-derived CDR1 and CDR2 are SNHLY and FYNNEI. The CDR3 is made up of 15 amino acids. Study-wide points: Tumor TCR diversity was below lymph nodes but above nontumor tissue. Compared with basal-like, luminal-like tumors shared significantly more repertoire with nontumor tissue.

Via MiXCR, TCRdb re-called the multiplex PCR reads, giving one row per CDR3 protein. The data contain about 200,000 distinct CDR3 sequences, approximately 30% of them singletons. The chain combines TRBV2 with TRBJ1-4, with a possible D match to TRBD1 (6 bases). This TCR derives from a female donor with breast cancer. Some clones in this sample may be carry-over from other donors' samples. Sequencing used axillary lymph node tissue. In DNA, the CDR3 is TGTGCCAGCAGAAGGGGGGTTTCAGGAGGAGAAAAACTGTTTTTT. Protein sequence: CASRRGVSGGEKLFF.